A single sample gave rise to the 18 T cell receptor beta chains below, sequenced in a study of shared T cell receptors in the human thymus. Clones were sequenced by immunoSEQ multiplex PCR, and TCRdb holds only the in-frame ones, with some missing. The repertoire holds 500,000 to 850,000 clones, approximately 89% seen once, with about 0.0094% in the top ten. Separately, the same data were catalogued under a study of human thymus T cells.

Sequencing was performed on thymocytes. The receptors shown here come from a boy in the first two years of life with a congenital heart defect.

This sequence joins TRBV11-1 and TRBJ2-1; TRBD2 is a possible D gene (6 bases). The V gene lost 4 bases and the J gene lost 0 bases, with 10 bases spanning the gap. The CDR3 runs to 15 residues. Germline V gene sequence: CDR1 SGHAT, CDR2 FQDESV (reference sequence). The CDR3 nucleotides read TGTGCCAGCAGCTGTACCGGGAGCTCCTACAATGAGCAGTTCTTC. Residues: CASSCTGSSYNEQFF.

This sequence joins TRBV7-2 and TRBJ2-7; possible D gene TRBD1, 5 bases. CDR1 SGHTA and CDR2 FQGNSA come from the germline V gene. V lost 4 bases to trimming and J lost 5 bases, with 9 bases between them. The CDR3 has 12 residues. The CDR3 DNA sequence: TGTGCCAGCAGCTCAGGACACCACGAGCAGTACTTC. The encoded protein is CASSSGHHEQYF. The whole variable domain, filled in from reference TRBV7-2 and TRBJ2-7, reads GAGVSQSPSNKVTEKGKDVELRCDPISGHTALYWYRQSLGQGLEFLIYFQGNSAPDKSGLPSDRFSAERTGGSVSTLTIQRTQQEDSAVYLCASSSGHHEQYFGPGTRLTVT.

The V gene is TRBV14, the J gene TRBJ2-7, with a possible D match to TRBD2 (5 bases). The V end was cut by 0 bases, the J end by 7 bases, with 19 bases between. The CDR3 runs 16 residues. CDR1 and CDR2 from the germline V gene are SGHDN and FVKESK. The DNA of the CDR3 is TGTGCCAGCAGCCAAGATTGTCTCGACGGGGAATGTGAGCAGTACTTC. The encoded protein is CASSQDCLDGECEQYF. Complete variable domain (other parts from reference TRBV14 and TRBJ2-7): EAGVTQFPSHSVIEKGQTVTLRCDPISGHDNLYWYRRVMGKEIKFLLHFVKESKQDESGMPNNRFLAERTGGTYSTLKVQPAELEDSGVYFCASSQDCLDGECEQYFGPGTRLTVT.

The genes are TRBV7-8 and TRBJ2-5; 8 bases fit TRBD2. Germline V gives CDR1 SGHVS, CDR2 FQNEAQ. Trimming removed 5 bases from V and 4 bases from J; junction bases left unmatched: 15. The CDR3 totals 17 residues. CDR3 in amino acids: CASSPPRGTRGGETQYF. The CDR3 nucleotides read TGTGCCAGCAGCCCTCCTCGTGGGACTAGGGGCGGAGAGACCCAGTACTTC. The full variable domain, rest sourced from reference TRBV7-8 and TRBJ2-5, is GAGVSQSPRYKVAKRGQDVALRCDPISGHVSLFWYQQALGQGPEFLTYFQNEAQLDKSGLPSDRFFAERPEGSVSTLKIQRTQQEDSAVYLCASSPPRGTRGGETQYFGPGTRLLVL.

With regard to this clone: Germline and junction disagree at one end, which may indicate a read error. This CDR3 is also generated by other DNA sequences in the sample. V and J are TRBV30 and TRBJ2-3; 11 bases are a match to TRBD2. This CDR3 contains 15 residues. The germline V gene encodes CDR1 GTSNPN and CDR2 SVGIG (reference sequence). CDR3 region: CAWSVMELAGEVGYF. Written as DNA, the CDR3 is TGTGCTTGGAGTGTAATGGAACTAGCGGGAGAGGTGGGGTATTTT. Using reference TRBV30 and TRBJ2-3 for the parts outside the CDR3, the full variable domain is SQTIHQWPATLVQPVGSPLSLECTVEGTSNPNLYWYRQAAGRGLQLLFYSVGIGQISSEVPQNLSASRPQDRQFILSSKKLLLSDSGFYLCAWSVMELAGEVGYFGPGTRLTVL.

The genes are TRBV28 and TRBJ1-5, with 7 positions matching TRBD1. V was pared by 4 bases and J by 0 bases, with 9 bases of the junction left unmatched. Germline V gene lookup returns CDR1 MDHEN and CDR2 SYDVKM. CDR3 size: 17 residues. The CDR3 loop is CASSSSGTALSNQPQHF. The DNA for the CDR3 is TGTGCCAGCAGTTCTAGTGGGACAGCCCTTAGCAATCAGCCCCAGCATTTT.

This chain joins TRBV5-1 and TRBJ2-5, with D possibly matching TRBD2 (6 bases). From germline, CDR1 is SGHRS and CDR2 YFSETQ. The CDR3 has 18 residues. V lost 2 bases, J lost 2 bases, and 22 bases lay in between. The CDR3 nucleotides are TGCGCCAGCAGCTTATTGGACAAGGGGACTGTGTATCAAGAGACCCAGTACTTC. Protein: CASSLLDKGTVYQETQYF.

The DNA for the CDR3 is TGCGCCAGCAGCTTAGTGTCCAACAGGGGCCCCCGACCTGGCACAGATACGCAGTATTTT. It specifies CASSLVSNRGPRPGTDTQYF. The chain carries TRBV5-1 and TRBJ2-3, with 7 bases matching TRBD1. Germline CDR1 is SGHRS and CDR2 is YFSETQ. The CDR3 is 20 amino acids. The trim removed 2 bases at V and 1 base at J, leaving 19 bases unmatched.

The J gene is TRBJ1-1, the V gene TRBV5-1; 8 bases are shared with TRBD1. The CDR3 has 14 residues. The V gene end was trimmed by 3 bases and the J gene end by 5 bases; junction bases not matched to a gene: 6. Germline values: CDR1 SGHRS, CDR2 YFSETQ. CDR3: CASSSGGLGTEAFF. The CDR3 DNA reads as TGCGCCAGCAGCTCAGGGGGCCTTGGGACTGAAGCTTTCTTT.

This clone was seen more than once but under ten times. The V gene is TRBV10-3, the J gene TRBJ2-1, with D possibly being TRBD1 (5 bases). This CDR3 comprises 13 residues. The germline CDR1 and CDR2 sequences are ENHRY and SYGVKD. Trimming stripped 4 bases from V and 9 bases from J, with 13 bases between. The CDR3: CAISAAGMGEQFF. The DNA of the CDR3 is TGTGCCATCAGTGCCGCAGGGATGGGTGAGCAGTTCTTC.

The rearrangement links TRBV11-2 to TRBJ1-3; TRBD1 is a possible D gene (5 bases). Germline V gives CDR1 SGHAT, CDR2 FQNNGV. V was pared by 7 bases and J by 0 bases, with 13 bases between. The CDR3 runs to 15 residues. The CDR3 protein is CASNPAGISGNTIYF. CDR3 nucleotide sequence: TGTGCCAGCAACCCGGCAGGGATCTCTGGAAACACCATATATTTT.

The gene calls are TRBV5-1 and TRBJ2-6; D perhaps matches TRBD2 (5 bases). Looked up from germline, CDR1 is SGHRS and CDR2 is YFSETQ. The CDR3 loop spans 17 amino acids. Trimming removed 1 base from V and 1 base from J, with 12 bases in between. CDR3 protein: CASSLTPRDSGANVLTF. DNA of the CDR3: TGCGCCAGCAGCTTGACCCCGAGGGATTCTGGGGCCAACGTCCTGACTTTC.

The V call is TRBV30, the J call TRBJ1-2; 9 bases agree with TRBD1. Per the germline V gene, CDR1 is GTSNPN and CDR2 is SVGIG (reference sequence). Germline trimming cut 5 bases from V and 3 bases from J; bases unmatched to any gene: 10. The length of the CDR3 is 15 residues. CDR3 sequence: CAWLRDRVKDYGYTF. Here the CDR3 DNA reads TGTGCCTGGCTCCGGGACAGGGTTAAGGACTATGGCTACACCTTC.

The chain has TRBV11-2 and TRBJ2-7; 8 bases line up with TRBD2. Germline V gene lookup returns CDR1 SGHAT and CDR2 FQNNGV. The V gene end was trimmed by 5 bases and the J gene end by 3 bases; junction bases not matched to a gene: 9. The CDR3 has 15 residues. CDR3 sequence (DNA): TGTGCCAGCAGCACCCAGCGGGAGTGGGGCTACGAGCAGTACTTC. Residues: CASSTQREWGYEQYF. The full variable domain, completed using reference TRBV11-2 and TRBJ2-7, is EAGVAQSPRYKIIEKRQSVAFWCNPISGHATLYWYQQILGQGPKLLIQFQNNGVVDDSQLPKDRFSAERLKGVDSTLKIQPAKLEDSAVYLCASSTQREWGYEQYFGPGTRLTVT.

The J gene is TRBJ1-5, the V gene TRBV6-1; 11 bases are a match to TRBD1. Germline loops: CDR1 MNHNS, CDR2 SASEGT. V lost 6 bases to trimming and J lost 5 bases; unmatched junction nucleotides: 6. This CDR3 has 15 residues. CDR3 in amino acids: CASRRDRGKYQPQHF. For the CDR3, the DNA is TGTGCCAGCAGACGGGACAGGGGGAAGTATCAGCCCCAGCATTTT.

The chain has TRBV6-6 and TRBJ2-1; D may be TRBD2 (5 bases). Deletions cut 5 bases from V and 10 bases from J, with 21 bases between. The CDR3 has 15 residues. Germline lookup yields CDR1 MNHNY and CDR2 SVGAGI (reference sequence). CDR3 in DNA: TGTGCCAGCAGTCTCGCTAGCCCCCGGTCGTTGGAGCAGTTCTTC. This codes for CASSLASPRSLEQFF.

The V call is TRBV15, the J call TRBJ2-7; no clear D gene. CDR1 and CDR2 (germline): LNHNV, YYDKDF (reference sequence). The V gene lost 1 base and the J gene lost 3 bases, with 7 bases spanning the gap. This CDR3 has 13 residues. CDR3 bases: TGTGCCACCAGCAGAGGGCCAGGCTACGAGCAGTACTTC. Its protein product is CATSRGPGYEQYF.

V and J are TRBV5-4 and TRBJ1-1; TRBD1 aligns across 12 bases. Germline CDR1 is SGHNT and CDR2 is YYREEE (reference sequence). V was pared by 6 bases and J by 2 bases, with 5 bases of the junction left unmatched. CDR3 length equals 15 residues. The DNA of the CDR3 is TGTGCCAGCAAGGGGACAGGGGGCAAAAACACTGAAGCTTTCTTT. Translated, it gives CASKGTGGKNTEAFF.